The 29 T cell receptor beta chains below all came from one sample that was sequenced in a study of blood T cell repertoires in COVID-19. Data came from immunoSEQ multiplex PCR; TCRdb stores just in-frame clones and leaves some out. This sample yields 200,000 to 250,000 clones, of which 70% to 90% are seen a single time; roughly 10% belongs to the top ten. Sequenced material: peripheral blood. These receptors originate from a woman aged 45 to 65 with COVID-19, enrolled during active disease.

This clone was counted ten times or more. The chain combines TRBV7-6 with TRBJ1-5, with D unresolved. Germline V CDR1 and CDR2: SGHVS, FNYEAQ. The CDR3 extends over 14 amino acids. V lost 5 bases and J lost 7, with 15 bases in between. DNA for the CDR3: TGTGCCAGCAGCCACGGTTCGGGGATGCAGCCCCAGCATTTT. Protein sequence: CASSHGSGMQPQHF.

This rearrangement joins TRBV20-1 to TRBJ2-1; TRBD2 agrees at 7 bases. The CDR3 is 14 residues long. Trimming at V came to 3 bases and at J to 9 bases, leaving 11 bases not matched to a gene. Looked up from germline, CDR1 is DFQATT and CDR2 is SNEGSKA (reference sequence). Here the CDR3 reads CSASPFLSGTEQFF. The CDR3 nucleotides are TGCAGTGCTAGTCCCTTCCTAAGCGGGACTGAGCAGTTCTTC.

The chain uses TRBV10-3 and TRBJ1-4; D perhaps matches TRBD1 (6 bases). Trimming removed 3 bases at V and 5 bases at J, with 10 bases between. The CDR3 runs to 14 residues. Germline lookup yields CDR1 ENHRY and CDR2 SYGVKD. CDR3 amino acids: CAISERQENEKLFF. In DNA form, the CDR3 reads TGTGCCATCAGTGAACGACAGGAGAATGAAAAACTGTTTTTT.

The chain joins TRBV30 to TRBJ1-1, with D hard to call. Germline lookup yields CDR1 GTSNPN and CDR2 SVGIG (reference sequence). The CDR3 runs 14 residues. The ends were cut back, 2 bases at V and 0 bases at J, with 10 bases in the middle. The CDR3 region has the DNA TGTGCCTGGAGTCTGACACGGCTGAACACTGAAGCTTTCTTT. Protein: CAWSLTRLNTEAFF.

The chain uses TRBV5-1 and TRBJ2-7, with D maybe TRBD1 (6 bases). The CDR3 loop spans 21 amino acids. The germline V gene has CDR1 SGHRS and CDR2 YFSETQ. The germline V and J ends were trimmed by 0 bases and 3 bases, with 31 bases remaining between them. CDR3: CASSLDSRGLGRDILHYEQYF. The CDR3 DNA reads as TGCGCCAGCAGCTTGGATTCCCGCGGGTTGGGACGGGACATCTTGCACTACGAGCAGTACTTC.

This clone occurred once. The V call is TRBV19, the J call TRBJ2-5; D might be TRBD2 (6 bases). Germline assignment: CDR1 LNHDA and CDR2 SQIVND (reference sequence). Between the trimmed V and J ends, which lost 8 bases and 4 bases, there was a span of 14 bases. The CDR3 extends over 13 amino acids. CDR3 residues: CASSRGFVETQYF. The CDR3 DNA reads TGTGCCAGTTCGCGGGGATTCGTAGAGACCCAGTACTTC.

V gene TRBV7-9 combines with J gene TRBJ2-3; no reliable D call. Trimming stripped 2 bases from V and 3 bases from J, with 6 bases between. The CDR3 sequence is 13 residues long. Germline CDR1 reads SEHNR; CDR2 reads FQNEAQ (reference sequence). DNA for the CDR3: TGTGCCAGCAGCTTACCGGGTACAGATACGCAGTATTTT. Translated, it gives CASSLPGTDTQYF.

In its sample, this clone was seen a few times. The rearrangement links TRBV10-3 to TRBJ1-5, with TRBD1 matching 7 bases. CDR1 is ENHRY and CDR2 is SYGVKD in the germline V gene. The V and J ends lost 3 bases and 9 bases, in that order; junction bases with no gene match: 5. The CDR3 is made up of 13 amino acids. Written as DNA, the CDR3 is TGTGCCATCAGTGATGACAGGGTCGGGCCCCAGCATTTT. This gives the protein CAISDDRVGPQHF.

This chain joins TRBV6-5 and TRBJ1-4; tentative D call: TRBD1 (5 bases). The CDR3 has 15 amino acids. CDR1 MNHEY and CDR2 SVGAGI come from the germline V gene. The V end was cut by 2 bases, the J end by 7 bases, with 14 bases between. The CDR3 bases are TGTGCCAGCAGTTACCAGCTAAGGGGTGGTGAAAAACTGTTTTTT. It codes for CASSYQLRGGEKLFF.

This chain uses TRBV9 with TRBJ2-3, with D maybe TRBD2 (5 bases). Trimming shortened V by 2 bases and J by 2 bases, and 12 bases separated the two germline ends. The CDR3 is 15 residues long. Germline V gives CDR1 SGDLS, CDR2 YYNGEE. CDR3 residues: CASSVTGIATDTQYF. The CDR3 DNA follows: TGTGCCAGCAGCGTCACCGGGATCGCCACAGATACGCAGTATTTT.

The V call is TRBV5-1, the J call TRBJ1-2, with D perhaps TRBD1 (6 bases). This CDR3 has 13 amino acids. The ends were cut back, 5 bases at V and 1 base at J, with 9 bases in the middle. Germline V lookup: CDR1 SGHRS, CDR2 YFSETQ. The chain's CDR3 is CASSRQDNYGYTF. The DNA of the CDR3 is TGCGCCAGCAGTCGACAGGATAACTATGGCTACACCTTC. Drawing the rest from reference TRBV5-1 and TRBJ1-2, the complete variable domain is KAGVTQTPRYLIKTRGQQVTLSCSPISGHRSVSWYQQTPGQGLQFLFEYFSETQRNKGNFPGRFSGRQFSNSRSEMNVSTLELGDSALYLCASSRQDNYGYTFGSGTRLTVV.

With regard to this clone: One end of the junction varies from germline; a read error may be responsible. The chain combines TRBV5-4 with TRBJ2-3; 8 nucleotides line up with TRBD2. The length of the CDR3 is 13 residues. Germline CDR1 is SGHNT and CDR2 is YYREEE (reference sequence). Written as DNA, the CDR3 is TGTGCCAGCAGCGAACTAAGCGGGGGCCCCCCGCATTTT. Residues: CASSELSGGPPHF.

This rearrangement joins TRBV5-1 to TRBJ2-6; 7 bases are a match to TRBD2. Germline V gene sequence: CDR1 SGHRS, CDR2 YFSETQ. J lost 4 bases, V lost 0 bases, and 7 bases had no gene match. The CDR3 spans 17 residues. The CDR3 coding sequence is TGCGCCAGCAGCTTGGCCGTTGGGAGGGCCGGGGCCAACGTCCTGACTTTC. Translated, it gives CASSLAVGRAGANVLTF.

This rearrangement joins TRBV28 to TRBJ1-5; possibly TRBD1 for D (5 bases). The CDR3 spans 14 residues. Trimming removed 9 bases at V and 6 bases at J, with 18 bases between. Germline CDR1 is MDHEN and CDR2 is SYDVKM. Written as DNA, the CDR3 is TGTGCCAGTCCCCCCCCAGGGCAAAGTCAGCCCCAGCATTTT. Its translation: CASPPPGQSQPQHF.

The count of this clone is one. V usage is TRBV24-1 and J usage is TRBJ1-2; D unclear. V lost 3 bases, J lost 5 bases, and 9 bases lay in between. The CDR3 covers 13 residues. Germline V gives CDR1 KGHDR, CDR2 SFDVKD. The CDR3 loop reads CATSDTDQYGYTF. CDR3 coding DNA: TGTGCCACCAGTGATACAGACCAGTATGGCTACACCTTC.

V usage is TRBV10-3 and J usage is TRBJ2-1, with a weak D call TRBD2 (6 bases). CDR1 and CDR2 (germline): ENHRY, SYGVKD. The V and J ends lost 7 bases and 7 bases respectively, with 14 bases between them. The CDR3 has 13 amino acids. Here the CDR3 DNA reads TGTGCCATCAACGGGGGTTCTACGAATGAGCAGTTCTTC. This gives the protein CAINGGSTNEQFF.

CDR3 in amino acids: CASTQGLNTEAFF. The CDR3, as DNA: TGTGCCAGCACGCAGGGGTTGAACACTGAAGCTTTCTTT. V and J are TRBV27 and TRBJ1-1, with a possible D match to TRBD1 (6 bases). The V gene lost 7 bases and the J gene lost 0 bases, with 9 bases spanning the gap. The CDR3 extends over 13 amino acids. Germline V gene lookup returns CDR1 MNHEY and CDR2 SMNVEV (reference sequence).

The V gene is TRBV28, the J gene TRBJ2-7, with D possibly matching TRBD1 (5 bases). Germline values: CDR1 MDHEN, CDR2 SYDVKM. V was cut by 5 bases and J by 6 bases, with 11 bases left in between. The CDR3 is made up of 12 amino acids. The CDR3 DNA reads as TGTGCCAGCAGTCCGTCCAGGGTCGAGCAGTACTTC. It encodes CASSPSRVEQYF.

This sequence joins TRBV5-1 and TRBJ1-2; 10 bases match TRBD1. The CDR3 is 16 residues long. The germline CDR1 and CDR2 sequences are SGHRS and YFSETQ. V trimming: 0 bases; J trimming: 3 bases; junction bases outside the gene matches: 5. The CDR3 DNA reads TGCGCCAGCAGCTTGGCCGGAGGACAGGGGGACTATGGCTACACCTTC. It specifies CASSLAGGQGDYGYTF.

This clone was counted once. The chain links TRBV12-3 or TRBV12-4 to TRBJ1-3; tentative D call: TRBD1 (6 bases). V lost 7 bases and J lost 2, with 6 bases in between. CDR3 length equals 12 residues. The CDR3 reads CASKGAGNTIYF. DNA of the CDR3: TGTGCCAGCAAGGGGGCTGGAAACACCATATATTTT.

The rearrangement links TRBV2 to TRBJ2-7; D is perhaps TRBD1 (5 bases). Germline V gene lookup returns CDR1 SNHLY and CDR2 FYNNEI. V lost 6 bases, J lost 3 bases, and 15 bases lay in between. This CDR3 is built from 14 residues. DNA for the CDR3: TGTGCCAGCAGGACAGAGACAGATTACTACGAGCAGTACTTC. It codes for CASRTETDYYEQYF.

The chain joins TRBV7-2 to TRBJ2-1, with 7 bases matching TRBD1. CDR3 length equals 15 residues. CDR1 is SGHTA and CDR2 is FQGNSA in the germline V gene. Trimming cost V 6 bases and J 9 bases; bases outside gene matches: 14. The CDR3 coding sequence is TGTGCCAGCAGTTTGGCGACAGGGCTGAAAGGTGAGCAGTTCTTC. Translation gives CASSLATGLKGEQFF.

This clone was observed a handful of times. This rearrangement joins TRBV19 to TRBJ1-1, with 7 nucleotides matching TRBD1. CDR1 and CDR2 (germline): LNHDA, SQIVND (reference sequence). The CDR3 extends over 16 amino acids. V was clipped by 9 bases and J by 12 bases; unmatched bases: 25. This CDR3 reads CASRLSGQRMSGSPFF. Written as DNA, the CDR3 is TGTGCCAGCCGACTCTCGGGACAGCGGATGAGTGGTTCACCTTTCTTT. Together with reference TRBV19 and TRBJ1-1, the CDR3 gives the full variable domain: DGGITQSPKYLFRKEGQNVTLSCEQNLNHDAMYWYRQDPGQGLRLIYYSQIVNDFQKGDIAEGYSVSREKKESFPLTVTSAQKNPTAFYLCASRLSGQRMSGSPFFGQGTRLTVV.

J is TRBJ1-5 and V is TRBV12-5, with TRBD1 as a possible D gene (6 bases). Trimming took 8 bases from V and 0 from J, leaving 14 bases between them. CDR3 length equals 15 residues. In germline, CDR1 is LGHNT, CDR2 FRNRAP. The CDR3 DNA sequence: TGTGCTAGTCGCGCAGGGGTTAGTAGCAATCAGCCCCAGCATTTT. Translating gives CASRAGVSSNQPQHF.

The count of this clone is one. V is TRBV12-5 and J is TRBJ1-2, with D possibly TRBD1 on 6 matching bases. The V gene's germline CDR1 is LGHNT and CDR2 FRNRAP. Between the trimmed V and J ends, which lost 1 base and 4 bases, there was a span of 16 bases. This CDR3 is 16 amino acids long. As DNA, the CDR3 is TGTGCTAGTGGTTTGGGCCGACCGGGACAAATCTATGGCTACACCTTC. Its protein is CASGLGRPGQIYGYTF.

The chain employs TRBV6-1 and TRBJ2-3, with no clear D. V lost 2 bases and J lost 2, with 11 bases in between. CDR1 is MNHNS, CDR2 SASEGT, per germline. CDR3 length: 15 residues. In nucleotides, the CDR3 is TGTGCCAGCAGTGAATTCCCAGTCGTCACAGATACGCAGTATTTT. Amino acid sequence: CASSEFPVVTDTQYF.

The chain employs TRBV4-1 and TRBJ2-3; TRBD2 matches at 8 bases. The CDR3 spans 20 residues. Germline CDR1 reads MGHRA; CDR2 reads YSYEKL. The J segment lost 4 bases and the V segment lost 0 bases, leaving 18 bases of the junction unmatched. The CDR3 here is CASSQDPGGGLPLRADTQYF. The CDR3 DNA reads TGCGCCAGCAGCCAAGATCCCGGGGGGGGCCTTCCTCTTCGTGCAGATACGCAGTATTTT.

The chain recombines TRBV18 with TRBJ2-3, with 8 bases lining up with TRBD2. J lost 6 bases, V lost 2 bases, and 13 bases had no gene match. CDR1 and CDR2 (germline): KGHSH, LQKENI. The CDR3 runs 17 residues. The DNA for the CDR3 is TGTGCCAGCTCACCAATCCCCCGGGGGGGATCCTCGGATACGCAGTATTTT. This codes for CASSPIPRGGSSDTQYF.

The J gene is TRBJ2-7, the V gene TRBV12-3 or TRBV12-4; 10 positions agree with TRBD1. V lost 4 bases to trimming and J lost 6 bases; unmatched junction nucleotides: 3. This CDR3 has 13 amino acids. The CDR3 sequence is CASSSRTGGEQYV. The CDR3 coding sequence is TGTGCCAGCAGTTCCCGGACAGGGGGCGAGCAGTACGTC.